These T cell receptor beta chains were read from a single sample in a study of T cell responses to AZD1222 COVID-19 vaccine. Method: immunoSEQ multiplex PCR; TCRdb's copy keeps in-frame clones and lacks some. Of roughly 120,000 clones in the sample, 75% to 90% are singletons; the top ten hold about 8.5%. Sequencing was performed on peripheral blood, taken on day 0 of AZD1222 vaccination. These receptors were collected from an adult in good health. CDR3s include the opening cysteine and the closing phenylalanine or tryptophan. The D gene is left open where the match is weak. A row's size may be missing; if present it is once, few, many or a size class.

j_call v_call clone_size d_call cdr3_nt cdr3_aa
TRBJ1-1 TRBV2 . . TGTGCCAGCAGTTTACAGCCGTTGAACACTGAAGCTTTCTTT CASSLQPLNTEAFF
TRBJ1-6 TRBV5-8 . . TGTGCCAGCAGCTTGGAGGAGACGTTTAGTAATTCACCCCTCCACTTT CASSLEETFSNSPLHF
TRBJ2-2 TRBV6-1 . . TGTGCCAGCAGTGCCCAGGGGCCGGGCACCGGGGAGCTGTTTTTT CASSAQGPGTGELFF
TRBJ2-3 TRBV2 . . TGTGCCAGCAGTGTTGTCCGTACGAGCACAGATACGCAGTATTTT CASSVVRTSTDTQYF
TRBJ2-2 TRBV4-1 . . TGCGCCAGCAGCCAAGAACCACAGACGAACACCGGGGAGCTGTTTTTT CASSQEPQTNTGELFF
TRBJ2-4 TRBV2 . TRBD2 TGTGCCAGCAGTGTCGGACTAGACGGAATTAATCAGTACTTC CASSVGLDGINQYF
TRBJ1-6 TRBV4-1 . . TGCGCCAGCAGCCAAAACCGGGTAGCATCACCCCTCCACTTT CASSQNRVASPLHF
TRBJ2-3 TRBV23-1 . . TGCGCCAGCAGTCATGGCCCCCTGCGTGATACGCAGTATTTT CASSHGPLRDTQYF
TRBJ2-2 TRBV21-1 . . TGTGCCAGGCCATTAAGGTTCAGGGAGCTGTTTTTT CARPLRFRELFF
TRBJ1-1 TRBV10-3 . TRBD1 TGTGCCATCAGCGCCCGGGACAGGGGGAACACTGAAGCTTTCTTT CAISARDRGNTEAFF
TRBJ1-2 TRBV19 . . TGTGCCAGTAGCATGGGAGAGGGGCTGCGGGCTAACTATGGCTACACCTTC CASSMGEGLRANYGYTF
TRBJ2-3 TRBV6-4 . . TGTGCCAGCAGTGAGAGGGGTAGCACAGATACGCAGTATTTT CASSERGSTDTQYF
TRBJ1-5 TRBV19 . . TGTGCCAGTAGTATAGGGAGGAGGGACGGGGGCTGGGGCAATCAGCCCCAGCATTTT CASSIGRRDGGWGNQPQHF
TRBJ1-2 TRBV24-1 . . TGTGCCACCAGTGACCCGGACGACAGGTTTGGCTATGGCTACACCTTC CATSDPDDRFGYGYTF
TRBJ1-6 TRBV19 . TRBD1 TGTGCCAGTGGCGAACAGGGGGAATCACCCCTCCACTTT CASGEQGESPLHF
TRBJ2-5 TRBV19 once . TGTGCCAGTAGTATGACAAATTCGGAGACCCAGTACTTC CASSMTNSETQYF
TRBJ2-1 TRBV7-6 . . TGTGCCAGCAGCTTTGGGGGAGTGAGGTTCGATGAGCAGTTCTTC CASSFGGVRFDEQFF
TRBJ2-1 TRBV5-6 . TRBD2 TGTGCCAGCAGCTTGTATGGTGTTAGCGGGAGGTTCTTC CASSLYGVSGRFF
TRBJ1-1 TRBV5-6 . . TGTGCCAGCAGCTTGGGGGGTAAAGGTGAAGCTTTCTTT CASSLGGKGEAFF
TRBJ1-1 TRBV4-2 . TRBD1 TGTGCCAGCAGCCAAGATCGGACAGGGGCAGAAGCTTTCTTT CASSQDRTGAEAFF
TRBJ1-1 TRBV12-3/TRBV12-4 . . TGTGCCAGCAGTTTAGAAGGGGTTGAGGCTTTCTTT CASSLEGVEAFF
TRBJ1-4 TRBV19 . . TGTGCCAGTAGTATAGAGCCCAGCAGTCTCGTCGGAACTAATGAAAAACTGTTTTTT CASSIEPSSLVGTNEKLFF
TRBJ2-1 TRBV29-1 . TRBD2 TGCAGCGTCCCGTCTAGCGGGAGGGCGAATGAGCAGTTCTTC CSVPSSGRANEQFF
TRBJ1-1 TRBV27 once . TGTGCCAGCAGTTTCCGGGACCTTCGGACTGAAGCTTTCTTT CASSFRDLRTEAFF
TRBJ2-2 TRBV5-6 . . TGTGCCAGCAGCCCGATATCCGGGGAGCTGTTTTTT CASSPISGELFF
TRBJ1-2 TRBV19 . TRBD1 TGTGCCACTCGAAGGGCAGGGGGTAACTATGGCTACACCTTC CATRRAGGNYGYTF
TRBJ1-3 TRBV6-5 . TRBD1 TGTGCCAGCAGCGTGGACAGGTTCTCTGGAAACACCATATATTTT CASSVDRFSGNTIYF
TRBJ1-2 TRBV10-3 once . TGTGCCATCATTTCAGGGGATTTTGTAAGTGGCTACACCTTC CAIISGDFVSGYTF
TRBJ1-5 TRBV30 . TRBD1 TGTGCCTGGAGTGTCCGGGACAGGTATGTTCAGCCCCAGCATTTT CAWSVRDRYVQPQHF
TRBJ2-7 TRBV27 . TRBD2 TGTGCCAGCAGTAGGACTAGCGGGGTCTACGAGCAGTACTTC CASSRTSGVYEQYF
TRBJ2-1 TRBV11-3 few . TGTGCCAGCAGCTTAGATCTAGGGGGGAACAATGAGCAGTTCTTC CASSLDLGGNNEQFF
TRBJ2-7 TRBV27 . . TGTGCCAGCAGTTTTTCTCTTGAACTAGCTTCCTACGAGCAGTACTTC CASSFSLELASYEQYF
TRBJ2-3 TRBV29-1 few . TGCAGCGTTGAGGTGCCTTACCGGGATCCAGATACGCAGTATTTT CSVEVPYRDPDTQYF
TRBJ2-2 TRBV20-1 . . TGCAGTGCTAGTGGGGGCCTGAACACCGGGGAGCTGTTTTTT CSASGGLNTGELFF
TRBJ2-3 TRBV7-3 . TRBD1 TGTGCCAGCAGCAAATCTGCCCGGGACAGGGGGCCAATTTCAGATACGCAGTATTTT CASSKSARDRGPISDTQYF
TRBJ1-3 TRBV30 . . TGTGCCTGGAGGAATTCGGGTCCGTCCATATATTTT CAWRNSGPSIYF
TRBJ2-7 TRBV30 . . TGTGCCTGGAGGTACAGCTACCGGGGCCCCAGCTGGAGCTCCTACGAGCAGTACTTC CAWRYSYRGPSWSSYEQYF
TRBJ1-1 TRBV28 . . TGTGCCAGCACCGAAGTCGCTGAGACTGGGAAATTTGAAGCTTTCTTT CASTEVAETGKFEAFF
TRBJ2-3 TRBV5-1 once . TGCGCCAGCAGCTTGCTACCTAGCACAGATACGCAGTATTTT CASSLLPSTDTQYF
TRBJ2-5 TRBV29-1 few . TGCAGCGGATCGGAGGGAGAGACCCAGTACTTC CSGSEGETQYF
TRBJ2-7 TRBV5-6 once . TGTGCCAGCACCCTTAACGCGCGAAACTCCTACGAGCAGTACTTC CASTLNARNSYEQYF